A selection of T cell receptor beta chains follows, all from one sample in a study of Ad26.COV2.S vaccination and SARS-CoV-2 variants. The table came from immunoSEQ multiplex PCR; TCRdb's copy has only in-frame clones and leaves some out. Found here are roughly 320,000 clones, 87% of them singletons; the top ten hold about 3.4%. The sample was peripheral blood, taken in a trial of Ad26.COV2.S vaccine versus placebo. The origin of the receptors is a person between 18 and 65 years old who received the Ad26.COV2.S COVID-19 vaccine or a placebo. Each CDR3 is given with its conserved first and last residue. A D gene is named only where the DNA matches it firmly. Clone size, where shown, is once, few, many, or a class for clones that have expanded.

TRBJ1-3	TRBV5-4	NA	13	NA	TGTGCCAGCAGCTTCGGATATGGAAACACCATATATTTT	CASSFGYGNTIYF
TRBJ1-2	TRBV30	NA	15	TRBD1	TGTGCCTGGAGTGTAGGGTACAGACAGGGGTCGAGCTACACCTTC	CAWSVGYRQGSSYTF
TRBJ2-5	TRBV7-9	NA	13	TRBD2	TGTGCCAGCAGCACGGGACTAGCGGAGACCCAGTACTTC	CASSTGLAETQYF
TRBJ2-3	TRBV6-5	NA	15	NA	TGTGCCAGCAGTTACTCGTGGGGGAGCACAGATACGCAGTATTTT	CASSYSWGSTDTQYF
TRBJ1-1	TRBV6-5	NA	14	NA	TGTGCCAGCAACCCATCCGGGGGGCTTACTGAAGCTTTCTTT	CASNPSGGLTEAFF
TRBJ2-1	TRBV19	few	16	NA	TGTGCCAGTAGGACCGGACTGGCGAGCTCCTACAATGAGCAGTTCTTC	CASRTGLASSYNEQFF
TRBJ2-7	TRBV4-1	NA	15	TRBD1	TGCGCCAGCAGCCGACAGGGACAGGGTGGAGGCGAGCAGTACTTC	CASSRQGQGGGEQYF
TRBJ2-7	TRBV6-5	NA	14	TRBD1	TGTGCCAGCAGCTCCTGGACAGGGATCTACGAGCAGTACTTC	CASSSWTGIYEQYF
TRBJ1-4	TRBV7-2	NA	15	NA	TGTGCCAGCAGTTTACAGCTCGCAACTAATGAAAAACTGTTTTTT	CASSLQLATNEKLFF
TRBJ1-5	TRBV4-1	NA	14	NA	TGCGCCAGCAGCCAAGTTGAACCCAATCAGCCCCAGCATTTT	CASSQVEPNQPQHF
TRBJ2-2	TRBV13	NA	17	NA	TGTGCCAGCAGCTTAGGCTTGCGACAGTTAGTCACCGGGGAGCTGTTTTTT	CASSLGLRQLVTGELFF
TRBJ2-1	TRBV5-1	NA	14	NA	TGCGCCAGCAGCTTGGCCAAAACGAGTGGTGAGCAGTTCTTC	CASSLAKTSGEQFF
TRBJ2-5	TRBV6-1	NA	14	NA	TGTGCCAGCAGTGAAGTCGGGCCCCAAGAGACCCAGTACTTC	CASSEVGPQETQYF
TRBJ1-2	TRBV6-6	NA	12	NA	TGTGCCAGCAGCCAAAAAGATTATGGCTACACCTTC	CASSQKDYGYTF
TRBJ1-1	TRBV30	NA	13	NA	TGTGCCTGGGTGACAGCGGGAAGGACTGAAGCTTTCTTT	CAWVTAGRTEAFF
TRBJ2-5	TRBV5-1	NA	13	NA	TGCGCCAGCAGCGGACAGCCTGGGGAGACCCAGTACTTC	CASSGQPGETQYF
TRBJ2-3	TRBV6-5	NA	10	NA	TGTGCCAGTGACCAAGATACGCAGTATTTT	CASDQDTQYF
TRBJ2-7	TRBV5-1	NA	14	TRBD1	TGCGCCAGCAGCCCGGGACAGAAGACCTACGAGCAGTACTTC	CASSPGQKTYEQYF
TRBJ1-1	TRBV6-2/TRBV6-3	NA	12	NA	TGTGCCAGCAGCCAGACCCGGGTTGAAGCTTTCTTT	CASSQTRVEAFF
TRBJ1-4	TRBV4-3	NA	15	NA	TGCGCCAGCAGCAGGGAGCTTGCAACTAATGAAAAACTGTTTTTT	CASSRELATNEKLFF
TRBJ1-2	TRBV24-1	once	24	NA	TGTGCCACCAGTGATTTGCACAGTGCTTCTTGGCCACCTGCTCTCTATTTAGAGCCGGGAACCTACACCTTC	CATSDLHSASWPPALYLEPGTYTF
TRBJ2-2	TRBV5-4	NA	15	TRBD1	TGTGCCAGCAGCCTTGACAGGGTCAACACCGGGGAGCTGTTTTTT	CASSLDRVNTGELFF
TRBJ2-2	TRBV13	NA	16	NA	TGTGCCAGCAGCTTCTCTCACGGAGCGGTCACCGGGGAGCTGTTTTTT	CASSFSHGAVTGELFF
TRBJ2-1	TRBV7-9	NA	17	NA	TGTGCCAGCACCCCAGTTAGATCCGGGACCGAGGGCGATGAGCAGTTCTTC	CASTPVRSGTEGDEQFF
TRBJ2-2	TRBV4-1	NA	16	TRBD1	TGCGCCAGCAGCCGGGGCCTGGGACAGGGGGCCTGGGAGCTGTTTTTT	CASSRGLGQGAWELFF
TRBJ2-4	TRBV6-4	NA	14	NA	TGTGCCAGCATCAGTTTGACGCCCAAAAACATTCAGTACTTC	CASISLTPKNIQYF
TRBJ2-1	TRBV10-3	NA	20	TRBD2	TGTGCCATCACCAAGGAGGGGGGACTAGCTCCTCTTAGCTCCTACAATGAGCAGTTCTTC	CAITKEGGLAPLSSYNEQFF
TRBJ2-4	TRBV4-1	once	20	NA	TGCGCCAGCAGCCAAGTCGGGTTCGGGAAGCACCGACTAGCCAAAAACATTCAGTACTTC	CASSQVGFGKHRLAKNIQYF
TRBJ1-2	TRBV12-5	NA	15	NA	TGTGCTAGTGGTTTGTACCGGGACAAGTCTGGGGGCTACACCTTC	CASGLYRDKSGGYTF
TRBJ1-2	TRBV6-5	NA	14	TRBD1	TGTGCCAGCAGTCCGGACAGGGATTACGTTGGCTACACCTTC	CASSPDRDYVGYTF
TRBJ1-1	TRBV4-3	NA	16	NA	TGCGCCAGCAGCCAAGGCCCGGGGGCGGTGAACACTGAAGCTTTCTTT	CASSQGPGAVNTEAFF
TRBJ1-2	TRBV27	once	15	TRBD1	TGTGCCAGCAGGCGACAGGGATTAACGGGGGATGGCTACACCTTC	CASRRQGLTGDGYTF
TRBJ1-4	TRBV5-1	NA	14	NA	TGCGCCAGCAGTTCGGACAGACCGGGAGAAAAACTGTTTTTT	CASSSDRPGEKLFF
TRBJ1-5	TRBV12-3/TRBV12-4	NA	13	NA	TGTGCCAGCAGAACAGGGCCTTGGCAGCCCCAGCATTTT	CASRTGPWQPQHF
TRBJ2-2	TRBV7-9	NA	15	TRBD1	TGTGCCAGCAGCACCGGGACAGGGGTCACCGGGGAGCTGTTTTTT	CASSTGTGVTGELFF